The 17 T cell receptor beta chains listed next were all sequenced from one sample in a study of T cell responses to AZD1222 COVID-19 vaccine. Profiled with immunoSEQ multiplex PCR; TCRdb holds only in-frame clones, not every one. The data show 100,000 to 150,000 clones, about 90% seen once. The sequencing here drew on peripheral blood, taken on day 0 of MenACWY control vaccination. The receptors derive from an adult in good health.

V and J are TRBV19 and TRBJ2-1; D is perhaps TRBD2 (6 bases). Trimming left V 7 bases short and J 4 bases short, with 8 bases between. CDR1 is LNHDA and CDR2 is SQIVND in the germline V gene (reference sequence). This CDR3 comprises 12 residues. The CDR3 coding sequence is TGTGCCAGTACTAGCGCTTACAATGAGCAGTTCTTC. This translates into CASTSAYNEQFF.

V is TRBV5-1 and J is TRBJ1-2, with unresolved D. Germline V lookup: CDR1 SGHRS, CDR2 YFSETQ. Deletions cut 0 bases from V and 4 bases from J, with 7 bases between. The CDR3 covers 13 residues. CDR3 residues: CASSLGPGYGYTF. The CDR3 nucleotides read TGCGCCAGCAGCTTGGGGCCGGGCTATGGCTACACCTTC.

The chain uses TRBV11-2 and TRBJ2-3, with D perhaps TRBD2 (6 bases). V was cut by 5 bases and J by 1 base, with 13 bases left in between. This CDR3 spans 15 amino acids. Germline CDR1 SGHAT, CDR2 FQNNGV. CDR3 sequence: CASSPRGEGTDTQYF. The DNA of the CDR3 is TGTGCCAGCAGCCCTAGAGGGGAGGGCACAGATACGCAGTATTTT. Supplemented by reference TRBV11-2 and TRBJ2-3, the full variable domain reads EAGVAQSPRYKIIEKRQSVAFWCNPISGHATLYWYQQILGQGPKLLIQFQNNGVVDDSQLPKDRFSAERLKGVDSTLKIQPAKLEDSAVYLCASSPRGEGTDTQYFGPGTRLTVL.

The chain has TRBV24-1 and TRBJ2-3; no definite D call. Germline loops: CDR1 KGHDR, CDR2 SFDVKD. Between the trimmed V and J ends, which lost 1 base and 3 bases, there was a span of 10 bases. The CDR3 length is 15 residues. The CDR3 coding sequence is TGTGCCACCAGTGATTTTGGTAGAGGAACAGATACGCAGTATTTT. Protein: CATSDFGRGTDTQYF.

The chain links TRBV3-1 (or the pseudogene TRBV3-2) to TRBJ1-2; possibly TRBD1 for D (6 bases). The CDR3 loop spans 15 amino acids. V was trimmed by 3 bases and J by 4 bases, leaving 15 bases between them. Germline V gene lookup returns CDR1 LGHDT and CDR2 YNNKEL (reference sequence). The CDR3 sequence: CASSQSGAPSYGYTF. In DNA, the CDR3 is TGTGCCAGCAGCCAGTCGGGGGCGCCTAGCTATGGCTACACCTTC.

The rearrangement uses TRBV21-1 and TRBJ2-7; the D call of TRBD1 is as the table states it, not checked on the DNA. TRBV21-1 is marked as a pseudogene. CDR3 size: 18 residues. The chain's CDR3 is CASSNQQSFWTGCDEQYV. CDR3 sequence (DNA): TGTGCCAGCAGCAACCAGCAATCCTTCTGGACAGGGTGTGACGAGCAGTACGTC.

This clone was counted a single time. The chain has TRBV27 and TRBJ2-3, with 10 bases matching TRBD2. CDR1 and CDR2 from the germline V gene are MNHEY and SMNVEV (reference sequence). The CDR3 has 17 residues. The J segment lost 3 bases and the V segment lost 4 bases, leaving 10 bases of the junction unmatched. DNA for the CDR3: TGTGCCAGCAGTTATACGAGCGGGGGGGCGATTACAGATACGCAGTATTTT. Protein sequence: CASSYTSGGAITDTQYF.

This clone was seen only once. The chain combines TRBV27 with TRBJ1-2; D gene unclear. The CDR3 contains 14 residues. V was cut by 3 bases and J by 4 bases, with 12 bases left in between. CDR1 and CDR2 (germline): MNHEY, SMNVEV (reference sequence). The CDR3: CASSFRVGSYGYTF. The CDR3 DNA sequence: TGTGCCAGCAGTTTTCGGGTGGGATCCTATGGCTACACCTTC.

V and J are TRBV6-6 and TRBJ2-7, with 8 bases matching TRBD1. The CDR3 extends over 14 amino acids. Germline trimming cut 2 bases from V and 3 bases from J; bases unmatched to any gene: 3. CDR1 is MNHNY and CDR2 is SVGAGI in the germline V gene (reference sequence). CDR3 nucleotides: TGTGCCAGCAGTTACCAAGACAGGGGCTACGAGCAGTACGTC. This codes for CASSYQDRGYEQYV.

The chain combines TRBV24-1 with TRBJ2-3; 7 bases align to TRBD1. Germline trimming cut 4 bases from V and 4 bases from J; bases unmatched to any gene: 10. The CDR3 spans 16 residues. Germline V gene data show CDR1 as KGHDR and CDR2 as SFDVKD. The CDR3 DNA reads as TGTGCCACCAGTGACCGTGACAGGGTAGGCCCAGATACGCAGTATTTT. Amino acids: CATSDRDRVGPDTQYF.

The chain joins TRBV7-2 to TRBJ1-1, with 7 bases lining up with TRBD1. Looked up from germline, CDR1 is SGHTA and CDR2 is FQGNSA. Trimming at V came to 1 base and at J to 7 bases, leaving 3 bases not matched to a gene. The CDR3 length is 13 residues. The CDR3 reads CASSLDRGGEAFF. Written as DNA, the CDR3 is TGTGCCAGCAGCTTAGACAGGGGCGGTGAAGCTTTCTTT.

The chain recombines TRBV11-2 with TRBJ1-6, with D perhaps TRBD1 (6 bases). The germline V gene encodes CDR1 SGHAT and CDR2 FQNNGV. V lost 2 bases and J 10 bases, leaving 15 bases between the germline ends. There are 15 residues in the CDR3. The CDR3 loop reads CASSLLPAGDSPLHF. Written as DNA, the CDR3 is TGTGCCAGCAGCTTATTGCCAGCAGGGGACTCACCCCTCCACTTT. The full variable domain, in which reference TRBV11-2 and TRBJ1-6 provide the parts outside the CDR3, is EAGVAQSPRYKIIEKRQSVAFWCNPISGHATLYWYQQILGQGPKLLIQFQNNGVVDDSQLPKDRFSAERLKGVDSTLKIQPAKLEDSAVYLCASSLLPAGDSPLHFGNGTRLTVT.

V usage is TRBV20-1 and J usage is TRBJ2-7; tentative D call: TRBD1 (5 bases). V shed 3 bases and J shed 2 bases, with 11 bases lying between them. From germline, CDR1 is DFQATT and CDR2 SNEGSKA (reference sequence). CDR3 size: 13 residues. CDR3 sequence reads: CSASNTGTYEQYF. DNA for the CDR3: TGCAGTGCTAGTAACACAGGAACCTACGAGCAGTACTTC.

V gene TRBV7-9 combines with J gene TRBJ2-4, with 10 bases fitting TRBD2. The CDR3 consists of 16 residues. The germline V gene encodes CDR1 SEHNR and CDR2 FQNEAQ (reference sequence). V shed 5 bases, J shed 0 bases, and the junction held 4 bases outside the gene matches. This CDR3 reads CASSPTSGLAKNIQYF. The CDR3 DNA follows: TGTGCCAGCAGCCCGACTAGCGGGCTAGCCAAAAACATTCAGTACTTC.

V and J are TRBV27 and TRBJ1-6; D not resolved. V was pared by 7 bases and J by 11 bases, with 12 bases between. The germline V gene has CDR1 MNHEY and CDR2 SMNVEV (reference sequence). The CDR3 covers 12 residues. The CDR3 here is CASTYGKAPLHF. The DNA of the CDR3 is TGTGCCAGCACGTACGGGAAGGCACCCCTCCACTTT.

The V call is TRBV14, the J call TRBJ1-6, with 7 bases fitting TRBD1. CDR1 SGHDN and CDR2 FVKESK come from the germline V gene. V was clipped by 6 bases and J by 7 bases; unmatched bases: 6. The CDR3 has 14 residues. CDR3 DNA sequence: TGTGCCAGCAGAGGGGGACAGTACAATTCACCCCTCCACTTT. As protein: CASRGGQYNSPLHF.

The rearrangement links TRBV29-1 to TRBJ2-7, with a weak D call TRBD1 (7 bases). The CDR3 spans 17 residues. Germline assignment: CDR1 SQVTM and CDR2 ANQGSEA. The V end was cut by 3 bases, the J end by 2 bases, with 23 bases between. In DNA, the CDR3 is TGCAGCGTTGACCCAGGGGGAGACGGGACTGAGACCTACGAGCAGTACGTC. It is translated as CSVDPGGDGTETYEQYV.